This T cell receptor beta chain was identified in a study of T cells in Graves' hyperthyroidism and ophthalmopathy. Study details: Sampling of peripheral blood happened at initial diagnosis, prior to any treatment. Notes on the study in general: Model predictions of ophthalmopathy came a median roughly 6.7 months before onset. Blood samples included most of the expanded thyroid clonotypes exceeding 0.001.

Amplified TCR beta CDR3 regions derived from RNA transcripts. HTBI primers drove first-round RT-PCR of the TCR CDR3. TCRdb ran MiXCR on the multiplex PCR reads and lists one entry per CDR3 protein. The sample has around 260,000 distinct CDR3 sequences, less than 30% seen once. Concerning this clonotype: Antigen specificity is unknown.

Reasons for excluding patients were uncontrolled infection, other autoimmune disease, pregnancy or lactation. After removal of 11 bases from V and 5 bases from J, the junction contained 14 bases not matched to a gene. Germline CDR1 ENHRY, CDR2 SYGVKD. The CDR3 has 16 residues. The TCR sequence derives from a man aged 40-49 years with Graves' hyperthyroidism that later progressed to Graves' ophthalmopathy. The rearrangement joins TRBV10-3 to TRBJ2-2, with 10 bases fitting TRBD2. Sequenced sample: blood. Here the CDR3 reads CASHGVAGGGTGELFF. The CDR3 DNA reads as TGTGCCTCCCACGGGGTAGCGGGAGGAGGGACCGGGGAGCTGTTTTTT.